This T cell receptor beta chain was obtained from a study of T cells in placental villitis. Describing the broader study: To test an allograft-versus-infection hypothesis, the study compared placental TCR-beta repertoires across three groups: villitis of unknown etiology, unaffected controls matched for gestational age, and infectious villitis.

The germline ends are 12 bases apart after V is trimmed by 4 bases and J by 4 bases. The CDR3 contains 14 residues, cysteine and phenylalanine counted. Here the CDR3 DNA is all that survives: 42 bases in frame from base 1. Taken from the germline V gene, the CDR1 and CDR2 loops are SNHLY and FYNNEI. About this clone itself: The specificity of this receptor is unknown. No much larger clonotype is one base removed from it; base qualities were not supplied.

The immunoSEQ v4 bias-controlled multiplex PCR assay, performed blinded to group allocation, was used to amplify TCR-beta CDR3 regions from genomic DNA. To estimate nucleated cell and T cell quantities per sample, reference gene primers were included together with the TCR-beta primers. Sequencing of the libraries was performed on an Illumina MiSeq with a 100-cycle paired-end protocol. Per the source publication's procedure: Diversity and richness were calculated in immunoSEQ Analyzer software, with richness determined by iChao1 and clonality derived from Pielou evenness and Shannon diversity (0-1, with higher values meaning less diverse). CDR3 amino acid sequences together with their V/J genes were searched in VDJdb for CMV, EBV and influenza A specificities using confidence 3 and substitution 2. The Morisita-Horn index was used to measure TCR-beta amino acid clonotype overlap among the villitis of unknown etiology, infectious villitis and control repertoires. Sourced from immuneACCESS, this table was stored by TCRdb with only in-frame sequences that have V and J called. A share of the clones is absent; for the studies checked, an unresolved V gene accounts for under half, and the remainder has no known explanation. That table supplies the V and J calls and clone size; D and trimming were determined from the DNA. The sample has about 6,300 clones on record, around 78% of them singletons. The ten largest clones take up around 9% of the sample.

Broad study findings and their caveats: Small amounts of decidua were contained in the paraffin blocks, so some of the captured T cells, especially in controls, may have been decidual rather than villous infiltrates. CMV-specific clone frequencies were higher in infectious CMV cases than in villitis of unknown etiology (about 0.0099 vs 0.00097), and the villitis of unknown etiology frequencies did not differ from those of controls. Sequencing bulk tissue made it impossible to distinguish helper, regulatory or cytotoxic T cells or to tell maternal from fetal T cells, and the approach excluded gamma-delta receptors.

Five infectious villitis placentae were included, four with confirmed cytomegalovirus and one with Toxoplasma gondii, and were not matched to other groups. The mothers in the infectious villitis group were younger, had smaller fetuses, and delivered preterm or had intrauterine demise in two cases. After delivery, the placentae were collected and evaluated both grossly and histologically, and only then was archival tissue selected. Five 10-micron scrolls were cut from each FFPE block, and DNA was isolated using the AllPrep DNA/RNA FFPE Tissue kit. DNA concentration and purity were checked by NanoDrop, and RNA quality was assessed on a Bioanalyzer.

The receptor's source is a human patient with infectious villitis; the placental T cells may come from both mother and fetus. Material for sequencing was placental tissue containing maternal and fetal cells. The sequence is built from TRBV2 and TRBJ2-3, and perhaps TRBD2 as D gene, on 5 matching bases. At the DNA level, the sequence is TGTGCCAGCAGTGGAGTTAGCGTATCAGATACGCAGTATTTT. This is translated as CASSGVSVSDTQYF.